This T cell receptor beta chain derives from a study of T cell repertoires in cytomegalovirus infection. In TCRdb, the reads were re-called with MiXCR into one record per CDR3 protein. Of about 740,000 distinct CDR3 sequences listed, 33% are singletons. The germline V gene has CDR1 SEHNR and CDR2 FQNEAQ (reference sequence). The CDR3 has 16 residues. Trimming stripped 4 bases from V and 0 bases from J, with 12 bases between. For this clonotype: Its antigen is not known.

Sample: cultured PBMCs, taken from culture after CMV antigen stimulation. V is TRBV7-9 and J is TRBJ2-2; a possible D gene is TRBD1 (6 bases). This TCR derives from a human donor in good health (CMV status not recorded). Some clones in this sample may be carry-over from other donors' samples. CDR3 nucleotide sequence: TGTGCCAGCAGCTATGGGACAAACGCGAACACCGGGGAGCTGTTTTTT. Its translation: CASSYGTNANTGELFF. The whole variable domain, filled in from reference TRBV7-9 and TRBJ2-2, reads DTGVSQNPRHKITKRGQNVTFRCDPISEHNRLYWYRQTLGQGPEFLTYFQNEAQLEKSRLLSDRFSAERPKGSFSTLEIQRTEQGDSAMYLCASSYGTNANTGELFFGEGSRLTVL.